A selection of T cell receptor beta chains follows, all from one sample in a study of shared clonotypes between healthy human individuals. The table came from immunoSEQ multiplex PCR; TCRdb's copy has only in-frame clones and leaves some out. This sample carries about 660,000 clones, less than 85% of them seen once, and the ten largest clones take over 1.5%. Material for sequencing was memory CD4+ T cells sorted from blood. The receptor source for this set is a woman between 25 and 40 years old in good health. Both conserved end residues are part of each CDR3. The D gene is left open where the match is weak.

d_call,v_call,j_call,cdr3_nt,cdr3_aa
NA,TRBV15,TRBJ1-1,TGTGCCACCAGCAGACTGACGATCAACACTGAAGCTTTCTTT,CATSRLTINTEAFF
NA,TRBV6-1,TRBJ2-6,TGTGCCAGCAGTGGATGGTTCTCTGGGGCCAACGTCCTGACTTTC,CASSGWFSGANVLTF
NA,TRBV5-1,TRBJ1-2,TGCGCCAGCAGCCTACAGGATGGGAGCTATGGCTACACCTTC,CASSLQDGSYGYTF
NA,TRBV19,TRBJ2-1,TGTGCCTCGGGGGAACGCTCCTACAATGAGCAGTTCTTC,CASGERSYNEQFF
TRBD1,TRBV7-2,TRBJ1-5,TGTGCCAGCAGCTTAGCAGGGGGCGATCAGCCCCAGCATTTT,CASSLAGGDQPQHF
NA,TRBV29-1,TRBJ1-1,TGCAGCGTCGCTTTCCGGGCGACGGCTGAAGCTTTCTTT,CSVAFRATAEAFF
TRBD1,TRBV4-2,TRBJ1-1,TGTGCCAGCAGCCAAGACAAACAGGGGCTGACTGAAGCTTTCTTT,CASSQDKQGLTEAFF
TRBD2,TRBV5-1,TRBJ2-7,TGCGCCAGCAGCCCGGGTTCCGGGACTAGCTTCGACTCCTACGAGCAGTACTTC,CASSPGSGTSFDSYEQYF
TRBD2,TRBV7-9,TRBJ2-1,TGTGCCAGCAGCTTAGAACTAGCGGGAGGGGAGAAGTTCTTC,CASSLELAGGEKFF
TRBD1,TRBV5-6,TRBJ2-5,TGTGCCAGCAGCGGGACAGGGTCCCAAGAGACCCAGTACTTC,CASSGTGSQETQYF
NA,TRBV19,TRBJ2-2,TGTGCCAGTAGTATCGGCCCGAACACCGGGGAGCTGTTTTTT,CASSIGPNTGELFF
TRBD2,TRBV5-8,TRBJ2-2,TGTGCCAGCAGCTTGTTGCCCGGGGGGGACACCGGGGAGCTGTTTTTT,CASSLLPGGDTGELFF
NA,TRBV27,TRBJ1-5,TGTGCCAGCAGTTTTTCAGCAGGGGCCAATCAGCCCCAGCATTTT,CASSFSAGANQPQHF